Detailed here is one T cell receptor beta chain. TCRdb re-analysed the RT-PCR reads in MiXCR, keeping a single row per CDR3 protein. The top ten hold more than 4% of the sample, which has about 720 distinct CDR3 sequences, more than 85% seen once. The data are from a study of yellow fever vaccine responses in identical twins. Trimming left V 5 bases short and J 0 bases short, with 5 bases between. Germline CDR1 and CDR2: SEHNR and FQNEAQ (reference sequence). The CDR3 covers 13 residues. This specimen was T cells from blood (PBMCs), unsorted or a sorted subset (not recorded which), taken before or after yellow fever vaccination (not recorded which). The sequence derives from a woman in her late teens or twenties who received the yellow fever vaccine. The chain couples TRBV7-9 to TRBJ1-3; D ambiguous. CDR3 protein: CASSLYSGNTIYF. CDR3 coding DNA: TGTGCCAGCAGCCTCTACTCTGGAAACACCATATATTTT. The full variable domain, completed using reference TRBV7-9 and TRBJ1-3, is DTGVSQNPRHKITKRGQNVTFRCDPISEHNRLYWYRQTLGQGPEFLTYFQNEAQLEKSRLLSDRFSAERPKGSFSTLEIQRTEQGDSAMYLCASSLYSGNTIYFGEGSWLTVV.